The rows below give T cell receptor beta chains drawn from one sample of a study of blood T cells in healthy people across ages. TCRdb reprocessed the 5' RACE reads via MiXCR and lists one record per CDR3 protein. Among about 1 million distinct CDR3 sequences listed, over 35% were seen once. Sequencing was performed on blood. These receptors originate from a woman aged 60-75 years in good health. Both conserved end residues are part of each CDR3. Fields, in order: D gene, clone size, J gene, V gene, CDR3 protein, CDR3 DNA. A D gene is named only where the DNA matches it firmly. Clone sizes are given selectively: once, few, many, or a class where the clone is expanded.

TRBD2	NA	TRBJ2-7	TRBV6-2/TRBV6-3	CASRKLAGGDYEQYF	TGTGCCAGCAGAAAACTAGCGGGAGGGGACTACGAGCAGTACTTC
TRBD2	NA	TRBJ2-3	TRBV6-6	CASSPQREWSTDTQYF	TGTGCCAGCAGCCCCCAGCGGGAGTGGAGCACAGATACGCAGTATTTT
TRBD2	NA	TRBJ2-1	TRBV5-1	CASSLPQREVYNEQFF	TGCGCCAGCAGCTTACCCCAGCGGGAGGTTTACAATGAGCAGTTCTTC
TRBD1	NA	TRBJ1-2	TRBV5-1	CASSSGHSGGAYGYTF	TGCGCCAGCAGCTCTGGTCACTCAGGGGGCGCCTATGGCTACACCTTC
TRBD1	NA	TRBJ1-1	TRBV9	CASTRTGRTEAFF	TGTGCCAGCACCCGGACAGGGAGGACTGAAGCTTTCTTT
NA	once	TRBJ2-3	TRBV2	CASSEAQVAFRDTQYF	TGTGCCAGCAGTGAAGCCCAGGTAGCCTTCCGAGATACGCAGTATTTT
NA	many	TRBJ1-6	TRBV7-2	CASSLGGTISPLHF	TGTGCCAGCAGCTTAGGGGGTACAATTTCACCCCTCCACTTT
NA	NA	TRBJ2-7	TRBV19	CASSISFNSYEQYF	TGTGCCAGTAGTATCTCTTTTAACTCCTACGAGCAGTACTTC
NA	NA	TRBJ1-5	TRBV25-1	CASSPRGTSNQPQHF	TGTGCCAGCAGTCCTCGAGGGACTAGCAATCAGCCCCAGCATTTT
NA	few	TRBJ2-1	TRBV7-6	CASSPRGIYNEQFF	TGTGCCAGCAGCCCCCGGGGAATCTACAATGAGCAGTTCTTC
NA	NA	TRBJ2-5	TRBV5-1	CASSLMTAQETQYF	TGCGCCAGCAGCTTAATGACAGCCCAAGAGACCCAGTACTTC
TRBD1	few	TRBJ2-7	TRBV4-1	CASSYRTGRYEQYF	TGCGCCAGCAGTTACCGGACAGGGCGTTACGAGCAGTACTTC
NA	few	TRBJ2-1	TRBV7-2	CASSLADYLSGFFDEQFF	TGTGCCAGCAGCTTAGCTGACTACTTGAGCGGGTTTTTCGATGAGCAGTTCTTC
NA	NA	TRBJ2-7	TRBV28	CASSLGTGRGPPSQYF	TGTGCCAGCAGTCTAGGGACGGGGCGGGGGCCCCCATCCCAGTACTTC
TRBD2	NA	TRBJ2-7	TRBV2	CASSYSGMSYNEQYF	TGTGCCAGCAGTTATAGCGGGATGTCCTACAATGAGCAGTACTTC
NA	NA	TRBJ2-3	TRBV10-3	CAIRESGSLPDTQYF	TGTGCCATCAGAGAGAGCGGAAGTCTCCCAGATACGCAGTATTTT
TRBD2	few	TRBJ2-3	TRBV12-3/TRBV12-4	CASSRRPSGKSTDTQYF	TGTGCCAGCAGCCGCCGCCCTAGCGGAAAGAGCACAGATACGCAGTATTTT
NA	NA	TRBJ2-7	TRBV3-1	CASSQDLGGHYNEQYF	TGTGCCAGCAGCCAAGATCTTGGCGGCCACTACAATGAGCAGTACTTC
NA	NA	TRBJ2-7	TRBV10-1	CASSTSSSYNEQYF	TGCGCCAGCAGTACTAGCAGCTCCTACAATGAGCAGTACTTC
TRBD2	NA	TRBJ2-3	TRBV10-3	CASRDYAPDTQYF	TGTGCCAGCCGGGACTACGCCCCGGATACGCAGTATTTT